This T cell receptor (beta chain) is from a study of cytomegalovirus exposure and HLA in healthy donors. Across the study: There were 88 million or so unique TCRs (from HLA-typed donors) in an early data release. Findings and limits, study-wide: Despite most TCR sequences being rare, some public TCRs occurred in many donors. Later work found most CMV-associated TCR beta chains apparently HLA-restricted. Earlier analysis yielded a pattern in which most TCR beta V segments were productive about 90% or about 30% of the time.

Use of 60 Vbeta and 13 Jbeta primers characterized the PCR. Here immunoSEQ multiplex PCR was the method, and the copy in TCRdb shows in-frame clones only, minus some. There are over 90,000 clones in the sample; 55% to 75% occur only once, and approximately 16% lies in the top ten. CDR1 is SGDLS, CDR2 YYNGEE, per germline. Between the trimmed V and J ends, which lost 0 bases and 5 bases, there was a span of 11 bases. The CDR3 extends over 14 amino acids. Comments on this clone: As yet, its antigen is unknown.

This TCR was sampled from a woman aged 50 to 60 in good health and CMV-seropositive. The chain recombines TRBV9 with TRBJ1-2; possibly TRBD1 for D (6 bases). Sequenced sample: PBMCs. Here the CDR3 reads CASSVASQGYGYTF. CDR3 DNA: TGTGCCAGCAGCGTAGCGTCACAGGGATATGGCTACACCTTC.